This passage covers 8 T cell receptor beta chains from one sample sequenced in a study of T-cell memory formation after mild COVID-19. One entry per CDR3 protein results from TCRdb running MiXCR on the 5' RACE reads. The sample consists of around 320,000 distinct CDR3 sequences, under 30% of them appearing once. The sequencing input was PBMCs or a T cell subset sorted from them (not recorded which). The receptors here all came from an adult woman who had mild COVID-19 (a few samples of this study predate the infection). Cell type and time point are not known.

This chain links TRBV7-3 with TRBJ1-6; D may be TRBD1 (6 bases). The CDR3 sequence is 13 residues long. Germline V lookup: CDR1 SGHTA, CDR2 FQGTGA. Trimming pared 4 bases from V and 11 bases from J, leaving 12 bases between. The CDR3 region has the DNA TGTGCCAGCAGCTCAGGGGAGGGGACACCCCTCCACTTT. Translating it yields CASSSGEGTPLHF.

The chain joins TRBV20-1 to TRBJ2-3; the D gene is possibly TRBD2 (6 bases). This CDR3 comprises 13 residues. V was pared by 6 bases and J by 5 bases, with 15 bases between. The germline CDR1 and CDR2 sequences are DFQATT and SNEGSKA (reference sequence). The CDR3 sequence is CSAQEGPLDTQYF. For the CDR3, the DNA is TGCAGTGCCCAGGAGGGGCCCTTAGATACGCAGTATTTT.

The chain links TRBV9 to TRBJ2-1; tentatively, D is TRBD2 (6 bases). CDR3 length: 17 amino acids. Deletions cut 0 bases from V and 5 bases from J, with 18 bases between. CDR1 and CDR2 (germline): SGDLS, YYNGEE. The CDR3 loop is CASSVGRGRNGDNEQFF. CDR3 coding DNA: TGTGCCAGCAGCGTAGGACGAGGGAGGAATGGGGACAATGAGCAGTTCTTC.

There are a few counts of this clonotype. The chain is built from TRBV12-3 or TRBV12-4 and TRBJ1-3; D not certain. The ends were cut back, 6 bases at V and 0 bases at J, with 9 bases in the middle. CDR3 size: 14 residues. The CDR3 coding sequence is TGTGCCAGCAGACAAATCTCCTCTGGAAACACCATATATTTT. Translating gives CASRQISSGNTIYF.

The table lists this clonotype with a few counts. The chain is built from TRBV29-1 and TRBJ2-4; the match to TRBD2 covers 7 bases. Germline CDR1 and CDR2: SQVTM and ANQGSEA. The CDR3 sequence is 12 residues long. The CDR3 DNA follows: TGCAGTGCAGGAGCGGGGATAAACATTCAGTACTTC. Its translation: CSAGAGINIQYF.

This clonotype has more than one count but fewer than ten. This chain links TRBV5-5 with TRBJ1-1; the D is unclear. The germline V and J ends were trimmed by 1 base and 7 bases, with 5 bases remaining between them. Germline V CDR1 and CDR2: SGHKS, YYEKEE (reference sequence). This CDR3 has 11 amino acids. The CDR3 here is CASSLLHEAFF. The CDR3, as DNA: TGTGCCAGCAGCTTGTTACATGAAGCTTTCTTT.

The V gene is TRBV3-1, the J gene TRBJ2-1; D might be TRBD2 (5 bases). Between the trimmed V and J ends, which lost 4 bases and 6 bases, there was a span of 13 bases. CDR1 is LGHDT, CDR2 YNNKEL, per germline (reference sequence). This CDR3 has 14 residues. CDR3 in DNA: TGTGCCAGCAGCCCGCGCGGGCTAGTCAATGAGCAGTTCTTC. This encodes CASSPRGLVNEQFF.

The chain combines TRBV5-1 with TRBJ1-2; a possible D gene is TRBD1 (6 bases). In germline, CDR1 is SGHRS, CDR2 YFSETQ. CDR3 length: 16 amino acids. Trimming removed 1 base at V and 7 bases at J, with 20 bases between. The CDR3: CASSLIPLGGIVGYTF. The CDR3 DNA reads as TGCGCCAGCAGCTTGATTCCCTTAGGGGGGATAGTTGGCTACACCTTC.